This is a list of T cell receptor beta chains from one sample in a study of CD8 T cells in Susac syndrome. TCRdb reprocessed the immunoSEQ multiplex PCR reads with MiXCR, giving one entry per CDR3 protein. This sample has around 170,000 distinct CDR3 sequences, with 92% found just once. The sequenced sample consisted of CD4+ T cells from PBMCs. The receptors derive from a human donor in good health. CDR3s include the opening cysteine and the closing phenylalanine or tryptophan. A D gene is named only where the DNA matches it firmly. Where a row states a size, it is once, few, many or the class of an expanded clone; other rows omit it.

D: -; J: TRBJ2-2; V: TRBV5-6; size: -; DNA: TGTGCCAGCAGCTTGCGGGGTGGCGGGGAGCTGTTTTTT; CDR3: CASSLRGGGELFF
D: -; J: TRBJ2-5; V: TRBV5-1; size: -; DNA: TGCGCCAGCAGCGGGGAAGGACGGCGTGAGACCCAGTACTTC; CDR3: CASSGEGRRETQYF
D: TRBD2; J: TRBJ2-1; V: TRBV5-4; size: once; DNA: TGTGCCAGCAGTCACGGGACTAGCGGGGGGGCAGGGGAGCAGTTCTTC; CDR3: CASSHGTSGGAGEQFF
D: TRBD1; J: TRBJ1-1; V: TRBV4-3; size: -; DNA: TGCGCCAGCAGCCAAGAGAACAGGGGGGACACTGAAGCTTTCTTT; CDR3: CASSQENRGDTEAFF
D: TRBD1; J: TRBJ1-1; V: TRBV4-1; size: -; DNA: TGCGCCAGCAGCCGACAACTCCAGGGGGCGCTTTTCCGAATCGCTGAAGCTTTCTTT; CDR3: CASSRQLQGALFRIAEAFF
D: -; J: TRBJ1-1; V: TRBV28; size: -; DNA: TGTGCCAGCCGGGGCGCGAACACTGAAGCTTTCTTT; CDR3: CASRGANTEAFF
D: -; J: TRBJ1-6; V: TRBV4-3; size: once; DNA: TGCGCCAGCAGCCGACGGGAGCTCAATTCACCCCTCCACTTT; CDR3: CASSRRELNSPLHF
D: -; J: TRBJ2-7; V: TRBV20-1; size: once; DNA: TGCAGTGCTAGGGGCAGGGGTCTACGCGAGCAGTACTTC; CDR3: CSARGRGLREQYF
D: TRBD1; J: TRBJ1-1; V: TRBV6-5; size: few; DNA: TGTGCCAGCAGTTACGGACAGGCCTGGGGCACTGAAGCTTTCTTT; CDR3: CASSYGQAWGTEAFF
D: TRBD1; J: TRBJ2-7; V: TRBV15; size: -; DNA: TGTGCCACCACCAAGGACAGGGCTGACGAGCAGTACTTC; CDR3: CATTKDRADEQYF
D: TRBD2; J: TRBJ2-7; V: TRBV13; size: -; DNA: TGTGCCAGCAGCTTGGGTCCCAGCGGGGGGGTGCACGAGCAGTACTTC; CDR3: CASSLGPSGGVHEQYF
D: -; J: TRBJ1-5; V: TRBV10-3; size: -; DNA: TGTGCCATCATGGCAGGGGAATATGGCAATCAGCCCCAGCATTTT; CDR3: CAIMAGEYGNQPQHF
D: -; J: TRBJ1-2; V: TRBV19; size: once; DNA: TGTGCCAGTAGGAAGGGAGAGTTCTATGGCTACACCTTC; CDR3: CASRKGEFYGYTF
D: -; J: TRBJ1-1; V: TRBV2; size: -; DNA: TGTGCCAGCAGGACAGAATCGAACACTGAAGCTTTCTTT; CDR3: CASRTESNTEAFF
D: TRBD2; J: TRBJ2-5; V: TRBV5-1; size: -; DNA: TGCGCCAGCAGCCTTGGGTCGTACGGGGGGGAGACCCAGTACTTC; CDR3: CASSLGSYGGETQYF
D: -; J: TRBJ1-5; V: TRBV3-1; size: -; DNA: TGTGCCAGCAGCCAAGTCCAGGGCTATCAGCCCCAGCATTTT; CDR3: CASSQVQGYQPQHF